A selection of T cell receptor beta chains follows, all from one sample in a study of shared clonotypes between healthy human individuals. Using immunoSEQ multiplex PCR, the repertoire was profiled, and TCRdb retains in-frame clones only, with some absent. The repertoire holds nearly 1 million clones, 60% to 85% seen once, with about 1.5% in the top ten. The sequencing input was memory CD4+ T cells sorted from blood. The receptors originated from a man younger than 35 in good health. Both conserved end residues are part of each CDR3. The order of the fields is V gene, clone size, J gene, CDR3 protein. Some rows mark clone size as missing; the rest say once, few, many or name a class of expanded clone.

>TRBV10-1|-|TRBJ2-3
CASSDGGRGTDTQYF
>TRBV11-2|-|TRBJ1-1
CASSHRQPGGTEAFF
>TRBV19|-|TRBJ2-7
CASSIGGALSYEQYF
>TRBV11-2|-|TRBJ2-7
CASSFSATYEQYF
>TRBV11-2|-|TRBJ2-3
CASSFRQGPSTDTQYF
>TRBV11-2|few|TRBJ1-6
CASNKQGFNSPLHF
>TRBV7-8|-|TRBJ1-4
CASSPEQGAQGKLFF
>TRBV30|-|TRBJ1-6
CAWNSQGKNSPLHF
>TRBV30|-|TRBJ2-2
CAWSKGDRDTGELFF
>TRBV6-6|once|TRBJ2-2
CASTGSSGELFF
>TRBV7-8|-|TRBJ2-2
CASSFSGSSRTPNTGELFF
>TRBV7-2|-|TRBJ2-3
CASSLREGGGTQYF
>TRBV6-6|-|TRBJ1-4
CASSYSATDNEKLFF
>TRBV7-8|few|TRBJ1-1
CASSLRGLNTEAFF